The present T cell receptor beta chain was sequenced within a study of T cell responses to AZD1222 COVID-19 vaccine. This clone appeared once. Trimming cost V 5 bases and J 0 bases, with 16 bases left between them. The CDR3 is made up of 16 amino acids. The V gene's germline CDR1 is MDHEN and CDR2 SYDVKM. The assay was immunoSEQ multiplex PCR, and TCRdb's table has in-frame clones only and misses some. Of about 140,000 clones in the sample, approximately 92% were seen once. The receptor was isolated from an adult in good health. The chain combines TRBV28 with TRBJ2-5; D may be TRBD2 (7 bases). Material: peripheral blood, obtained on day 0 of AZD1222 vaccination. DNA for the CDR3: TGTGCCAGCAGTGGGTCAAGCGGGACACACCAAGAGACCCAGTACTTC. As protein: CASSGSSGTHQETQYF.